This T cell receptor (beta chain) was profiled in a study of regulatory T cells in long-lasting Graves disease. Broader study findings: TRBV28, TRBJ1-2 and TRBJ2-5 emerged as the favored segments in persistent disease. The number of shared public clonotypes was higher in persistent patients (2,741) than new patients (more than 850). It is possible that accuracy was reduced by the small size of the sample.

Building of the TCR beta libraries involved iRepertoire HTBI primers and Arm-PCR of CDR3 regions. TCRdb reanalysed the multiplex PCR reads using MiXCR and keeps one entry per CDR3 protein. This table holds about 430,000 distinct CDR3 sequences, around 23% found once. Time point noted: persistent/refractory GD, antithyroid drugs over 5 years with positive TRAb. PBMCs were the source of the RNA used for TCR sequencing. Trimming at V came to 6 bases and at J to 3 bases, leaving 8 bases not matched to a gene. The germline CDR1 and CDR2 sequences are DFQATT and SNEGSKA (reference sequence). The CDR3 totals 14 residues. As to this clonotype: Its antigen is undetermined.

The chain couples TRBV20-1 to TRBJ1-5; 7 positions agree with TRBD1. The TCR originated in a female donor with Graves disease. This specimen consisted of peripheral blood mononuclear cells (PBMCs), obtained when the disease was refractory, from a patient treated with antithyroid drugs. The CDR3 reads CSARTGDYNQPQHF. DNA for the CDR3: TGCAGTGCAAGGACAGGTGATTACAATCAGCCCCAGCATTTT.